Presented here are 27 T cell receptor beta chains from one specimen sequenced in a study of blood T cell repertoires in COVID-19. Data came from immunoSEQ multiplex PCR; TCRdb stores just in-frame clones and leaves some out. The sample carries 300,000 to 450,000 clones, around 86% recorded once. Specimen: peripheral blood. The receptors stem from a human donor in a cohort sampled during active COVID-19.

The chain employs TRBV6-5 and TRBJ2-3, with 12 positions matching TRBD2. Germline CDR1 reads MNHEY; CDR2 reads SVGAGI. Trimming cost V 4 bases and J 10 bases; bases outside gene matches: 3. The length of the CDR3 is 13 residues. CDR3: CASSSSGGASQYF. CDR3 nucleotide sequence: TGTGCCAGCAGTTCTAGCGGGGGGGCATCGCAGTATTTT.

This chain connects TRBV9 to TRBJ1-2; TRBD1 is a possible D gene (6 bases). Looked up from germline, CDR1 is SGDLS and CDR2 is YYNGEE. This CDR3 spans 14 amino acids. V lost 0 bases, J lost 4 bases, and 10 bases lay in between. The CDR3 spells CASSVDTGSYGYTF. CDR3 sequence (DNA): TGTGCCAGCAGCGTAGACACAGGGAGCTATGGCTACACCTTC. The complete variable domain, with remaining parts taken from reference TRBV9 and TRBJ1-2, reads DSGVTQTPKHLITATGQRVTLRCSPRSGDLSVYWYQQSLDQGLQFLIQYYNGEERAKGNILERFSAQQFPDLHSELNLSSLELGDSALYFCASSVDTGSYGYTFGSGTRLTVV.

CDR3 amino acids: CASSISGGAVNEQFF. The CDR3 nucleotides are TGTGCCAGCAGTATTAGCGGGGGGGCAGTCAATGAGCAGTTCTTC. The J gene is TRBJ2-1, the V gene TRBV25-1, with 11 positions matching TRBD2. Trimming at V came to 5 bases and at J to 6 bases, leaving 6 bases not matched to a gene. The germline V gene has CDR1 MGHDK and CDR2 SYGVNS. This CDR3 spans 15 amino acids.

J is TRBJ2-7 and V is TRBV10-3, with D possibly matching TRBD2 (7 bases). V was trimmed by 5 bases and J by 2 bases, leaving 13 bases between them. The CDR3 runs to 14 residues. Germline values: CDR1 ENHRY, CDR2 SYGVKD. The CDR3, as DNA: TGTGCCATCAGTTCGGGCGGGGGCACCTACGAGCAGTACTTC. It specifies CAISSGGGTYEQYF.

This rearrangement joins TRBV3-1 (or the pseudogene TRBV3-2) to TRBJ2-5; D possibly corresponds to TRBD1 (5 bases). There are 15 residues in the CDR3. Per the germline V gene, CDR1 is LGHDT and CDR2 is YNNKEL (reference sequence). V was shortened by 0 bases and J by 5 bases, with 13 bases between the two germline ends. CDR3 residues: CASSQEYWGLETQYF. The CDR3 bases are TGTGCCAGCAGCCAAGAATATTGGGGCCTGGAGACCCAGTACTTC.

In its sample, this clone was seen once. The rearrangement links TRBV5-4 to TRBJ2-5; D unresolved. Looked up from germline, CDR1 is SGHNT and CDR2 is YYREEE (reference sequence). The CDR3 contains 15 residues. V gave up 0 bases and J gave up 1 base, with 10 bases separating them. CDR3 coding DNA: TGTGCCAGCAGCTTGGGCAGACTGTCCCAAGAGACCCAGTACTTC. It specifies CASSLGRLSQETQYF. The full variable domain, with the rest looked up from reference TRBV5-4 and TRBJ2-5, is ETGVTQSPTHLIKTRGQQVTLRCSSQSGHNTVSWYQQALGQGPQFIFQYYREEENGRGNFPPRFSGLQFPNYSSELNVNALELDDSALYLCASSLGRLSQETQYFGPGTRLLVL.

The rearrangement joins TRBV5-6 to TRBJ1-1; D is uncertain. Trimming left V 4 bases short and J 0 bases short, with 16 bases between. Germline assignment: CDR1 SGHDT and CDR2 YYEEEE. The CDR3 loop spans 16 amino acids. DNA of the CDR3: TGTGCCAGCAGCCGATACTCCTTGCAGGTGAACACTGAAGCTTTCTTT. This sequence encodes CASSRYSLQVNTEAFF.

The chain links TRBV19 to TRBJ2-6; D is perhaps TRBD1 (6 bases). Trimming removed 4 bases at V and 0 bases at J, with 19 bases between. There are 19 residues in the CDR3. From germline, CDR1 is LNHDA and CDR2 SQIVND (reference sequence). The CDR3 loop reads CASSTRRPGDTSGANVLTF. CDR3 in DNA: TGTGCCAGTAGTACTCGGAGGCCAGGGGACACCTCTGGGGCCAACGTCCTGACTTTC.

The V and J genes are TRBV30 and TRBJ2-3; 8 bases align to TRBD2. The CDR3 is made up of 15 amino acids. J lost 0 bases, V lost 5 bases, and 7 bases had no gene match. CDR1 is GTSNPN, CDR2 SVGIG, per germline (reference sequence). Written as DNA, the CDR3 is TGTGCCTGGTCCGCACTAGCGGCTAGCACAGATACGCAGTATTTT. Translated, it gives CAWSALAASTDTQYF.

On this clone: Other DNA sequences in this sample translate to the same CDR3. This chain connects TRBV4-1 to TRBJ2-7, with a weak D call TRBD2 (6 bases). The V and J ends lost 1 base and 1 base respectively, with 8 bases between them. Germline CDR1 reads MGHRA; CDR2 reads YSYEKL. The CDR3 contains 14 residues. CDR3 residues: CASSQVRGSYEQYF. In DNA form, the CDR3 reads TGCGCCAGCAGCCAAGTACGGGGGTCCTACGAGCAGTACTTC.

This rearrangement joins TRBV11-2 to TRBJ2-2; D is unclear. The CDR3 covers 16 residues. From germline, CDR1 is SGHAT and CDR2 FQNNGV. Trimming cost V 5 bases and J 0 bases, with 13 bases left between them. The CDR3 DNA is TGTGCCAGCAGCCGAGGCGGTGGCGCGAACACCGGGGAGCTGTTTTTT. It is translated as CASSRGGGANTGELFF.

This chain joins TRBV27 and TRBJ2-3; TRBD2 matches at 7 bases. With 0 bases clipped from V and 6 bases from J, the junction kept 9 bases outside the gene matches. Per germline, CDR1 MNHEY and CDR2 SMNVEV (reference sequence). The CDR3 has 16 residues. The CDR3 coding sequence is TGTGCCAGCAGTTTATCGGCGCGGGGGTGGTTGGATACGCAGTATTTT. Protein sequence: CASSLSARGWLDTQYF.

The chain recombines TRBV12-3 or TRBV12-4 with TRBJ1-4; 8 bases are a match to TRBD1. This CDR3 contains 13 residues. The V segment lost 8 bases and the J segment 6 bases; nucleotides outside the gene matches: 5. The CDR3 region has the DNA TGTGCCAGCTCCGGACAGGGCCATGAAAAACTGTTTTTT. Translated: CASSGQGHEKLFF.

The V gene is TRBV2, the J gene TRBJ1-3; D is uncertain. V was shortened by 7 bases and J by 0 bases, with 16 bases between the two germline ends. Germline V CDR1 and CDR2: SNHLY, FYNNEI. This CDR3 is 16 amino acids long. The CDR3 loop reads CASNQQLSSSGNTIYF. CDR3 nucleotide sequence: TGTGCCAGCAACCAACAGCTATCGAGCTCTGGAAACACCATATATTTT.

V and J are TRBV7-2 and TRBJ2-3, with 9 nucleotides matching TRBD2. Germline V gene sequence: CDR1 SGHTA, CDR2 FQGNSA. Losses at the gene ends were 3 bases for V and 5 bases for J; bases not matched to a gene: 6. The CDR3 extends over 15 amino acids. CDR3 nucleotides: TGTGCCAGCAGCTTCCGACTAGCGGAGGGAGATACGCAGTATTTT. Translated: CASSFRLAEGDTQYF.

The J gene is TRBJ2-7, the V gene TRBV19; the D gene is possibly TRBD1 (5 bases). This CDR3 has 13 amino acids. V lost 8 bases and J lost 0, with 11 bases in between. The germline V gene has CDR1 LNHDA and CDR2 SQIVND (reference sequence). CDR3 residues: CASRQGYSYEQYF. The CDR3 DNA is TGTGCCAGTCGTCAGGGATACTCCTACGAGCAGTACTTC.

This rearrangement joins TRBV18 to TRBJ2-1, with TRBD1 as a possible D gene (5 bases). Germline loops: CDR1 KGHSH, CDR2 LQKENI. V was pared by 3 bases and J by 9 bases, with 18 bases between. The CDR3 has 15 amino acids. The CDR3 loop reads CASSPGPRREGEQFF. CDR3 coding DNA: TGTGCCAGCTCACCGGGGCCCCGCAGGGAAGGTGAGCAGTTCTTC. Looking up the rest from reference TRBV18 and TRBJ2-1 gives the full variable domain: NAGVMQNPRHLVRRRGQEARLRCSPMKGHSHVYWYRQLPEEGLKFMVYLQKENIIDESGMPKERFSAEFPKEGPSILRIQQVVRGDSAAYFCASSPGPRREGEQFFGPGTRLTVL.

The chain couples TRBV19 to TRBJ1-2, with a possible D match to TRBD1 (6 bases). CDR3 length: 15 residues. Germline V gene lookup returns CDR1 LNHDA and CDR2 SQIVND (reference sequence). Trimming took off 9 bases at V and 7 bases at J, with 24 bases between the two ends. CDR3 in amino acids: CASQTTGTNPGGYTF. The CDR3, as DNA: TGTGCCAGCCAGACCACGGGGACAAATCCAGGTGGCTACACCTTC.

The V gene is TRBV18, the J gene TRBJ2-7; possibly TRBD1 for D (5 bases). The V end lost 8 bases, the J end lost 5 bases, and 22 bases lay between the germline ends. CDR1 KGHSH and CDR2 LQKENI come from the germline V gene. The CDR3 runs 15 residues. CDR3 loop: CASRIQGLTFHEQYF. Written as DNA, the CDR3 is TGTGCCAGCCGAATTCAGGGTTTAACGTTCCACGAGCAGTACTTC.

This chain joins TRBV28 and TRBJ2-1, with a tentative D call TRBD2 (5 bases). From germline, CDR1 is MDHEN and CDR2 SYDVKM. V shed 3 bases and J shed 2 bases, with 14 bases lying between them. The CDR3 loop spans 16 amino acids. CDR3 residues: CASSFAAEIAYNEQFF. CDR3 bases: TGTGCCAGCAGTTTCGCAGCGGAGATTGCCTACAATGAGCAGTTCTTC.

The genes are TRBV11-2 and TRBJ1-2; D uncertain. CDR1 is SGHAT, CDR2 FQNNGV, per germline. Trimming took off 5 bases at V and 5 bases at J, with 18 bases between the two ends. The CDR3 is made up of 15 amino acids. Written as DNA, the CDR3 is TGTGCCAGCAGCATTTCTGCAGGCTCCTGGTATGGCTACACCTTC. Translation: CASSISAGSWYGYTF.

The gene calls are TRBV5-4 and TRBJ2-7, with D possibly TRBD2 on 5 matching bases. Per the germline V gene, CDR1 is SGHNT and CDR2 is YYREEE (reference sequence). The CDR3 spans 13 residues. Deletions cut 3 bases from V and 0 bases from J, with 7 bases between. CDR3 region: CASSSDFSYEQYF. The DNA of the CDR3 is TGTGCCAGCAGCTCGGACTTCTCCTACGAGCAGTACTTC.

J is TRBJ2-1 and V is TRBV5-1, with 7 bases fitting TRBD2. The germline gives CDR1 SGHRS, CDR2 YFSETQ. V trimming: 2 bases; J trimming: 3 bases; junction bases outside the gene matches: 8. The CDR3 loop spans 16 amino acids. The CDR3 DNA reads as TGCGCCAGCAGCTTTGATCCTAGCGGATTCTACAATGAGCAGTTCTTC. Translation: CASSFDPSGFYNEQFF.

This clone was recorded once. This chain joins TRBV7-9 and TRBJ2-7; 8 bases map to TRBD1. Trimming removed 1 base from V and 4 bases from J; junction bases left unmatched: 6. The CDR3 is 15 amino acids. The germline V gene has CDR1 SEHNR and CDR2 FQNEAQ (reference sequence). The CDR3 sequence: CASSLDGTGEYEQYF. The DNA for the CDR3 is TGTGCCAGCAGCTTAGACGGGACAGGAGAATACGAGCAGTACTTC.

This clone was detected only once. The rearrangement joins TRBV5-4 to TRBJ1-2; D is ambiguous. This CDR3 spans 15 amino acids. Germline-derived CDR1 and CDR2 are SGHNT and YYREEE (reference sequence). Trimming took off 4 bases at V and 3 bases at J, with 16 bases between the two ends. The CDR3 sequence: CASSPTPGPDYGYTF. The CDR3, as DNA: TGTGCCAGCAGCCCCACCCCGGGTCCGGACTATGGCTACACCTTC.

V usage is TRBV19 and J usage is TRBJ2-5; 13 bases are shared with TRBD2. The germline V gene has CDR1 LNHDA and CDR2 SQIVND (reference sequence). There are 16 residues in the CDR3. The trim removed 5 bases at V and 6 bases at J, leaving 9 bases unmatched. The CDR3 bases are TGTGCCAGTAGTTCGTCTCGGACTAGCGGGAGAAAGACCCAGTACTTC. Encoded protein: CASSSSRTSGRKTQYF.

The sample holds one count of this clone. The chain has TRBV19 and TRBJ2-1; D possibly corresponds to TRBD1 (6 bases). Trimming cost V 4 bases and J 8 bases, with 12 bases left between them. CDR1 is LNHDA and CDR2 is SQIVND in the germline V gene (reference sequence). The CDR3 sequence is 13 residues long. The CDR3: CASSNPQGHEQFF. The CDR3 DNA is TGTGCCAGTAGTAACCCACAGGGACATGAGCAGTTCTTC.